This T cell receptor (beta chain) was captured in a study of T cell repertoires in cytomegalovirus infection. Study-level information: Indications came from public TCR beta signatures; they pointed to CMV infection and to a matching HLA type.

This CDR3 has 12 residues. Deletions cut 5 bases from V and 10 bases from J, with 14 bases between. This clonotype was detected a few times. Its antigen remains unidentified. Study results and limitations: Ex vivo, HLA-C-restricted CMV-specific TCR beta clonotypes prevailed over the rest of the response.

TCRdb itself ran the reads through MiXCR, one entry per CDR3 protein. The sample carries under 200,000 distinct CDR3 sequences, approximately 21% recorded once. J is TRBJ1-2 and V is TRBV12-3 or TRBV12-4; tentative D call: TRBD1 (6 bases). The source of this sequence is a human donor in good health (CMV status not recorded). Some clones in this sample may be carry-over from other donors' samples. The sequences come from CD8+ T cells from cultured PBMCs, collected from culture after CMV antigen stimulation. CDR3 DNA sequence: TGTGCCAGCAGTCCGACAGGCTTTGACTACACCTTC. This sequence encodes CASSPTGFDYTF.